These T cell receptor beta chains were read from a single sample in a study of beta chain features in type 1 diabetes. Profiled with immunoSEQ multiplex PCR; TCRdb holds only in-frame clones, not every one. The sample includes about 360,000 clones, 10% to 15% of them seen just once. Sequences were obtained from naive CD4+ T cells from blood. These receptor sequences come from a man aged 18-30 years in good health. Each CDR3 is given with its conserved first and last residue. D genes are given only for firm matches. Size values are once, few and many counts, or a class for expanded clones, and some rows have none.

CASSFGGGTDTQYF TGTGCCAGCAGCTTCGGGGGGGGCACAGATACGCAGTATTTT few TRBJ2-3 TRBD2 TRBV9
CAISVGQGTDTQYF TGTGCCATCAGTGTGGGACAGGGCACAGATACGCAGTATTTT NA TRBJ2-3 TRBD1 TRBV10-3
CASTRVGSGELFF TGCGCCAGCACCCGGGTAGGCTCCGGGGAGCTGTTTTTT NA TRBJ2-2 NA TRBV5-1
CASSFRGGETQYF TGTGCCAGCAGTTTTCGAGGGGGAGAGACCCAGTACTTC few TRBJ2-5 NA TRBV28
CASSALTSGRTYEQYF TGTGCCAGCAGCGCCCTGACTAGCGGGAGGACCTACGAGCAGTACTTC few TRBJ2-7 TRBD2 TRBV7-2
CASKTSGRNEQFF TGTGCCAGCAAGACTAGCGGGAGAAATGAGCAGTTCTTC NA TRBJ2-1 TRBD2 TRBV6-5
CASSRGSQETQYF TGTGCCAGCAGTCGGGGGAGCCAAGAGACCCAGTACTTC NA TRBJ2-5 NA TRBV28
CASSLHNDQPQHF TGTGCCAGCAGCTTACACAATGATCAGCCCCAGCATTTT NA TRBJ1-5 NA TRBV7-8
CASSLVGGVETEAFF TGTGCCAGCAGCTTAGTAGGAGGGGTGGAGACTGAAGCTTTCTTT few TRBJ1-1 NA TRBV7-2
CASSLGGQGGDTQYF TGTGCCAGCAGCTTGGGCGGACAGGGAGGCGATACGCAGTATTTT NA TRBJ2-3 TRBD1 TRBV5-6
CSVLTGPQGPTGELFF TGCAGCGTCCTAACGGGGCCCCAGGGGCCCACCGGGGAGCTGTTTTTT NA TRBJ2-2 NA TRBV29-1
CASSPQTGYEQYF TGCGCCAGCAGCCCCCAGACAGGCTACGAGCAGTACTTC few TRBJ2-7 NA TRBV4-3
CASSQVGGEAFF TGTGCCAGCAGCCAAGTGGGAGGTGAAGCTTTCTTT NA TRBJ1-1 NA TRBV4-2
CATSRDIGLAGSNEQFF TGTGCCACCAGCAGAGATATAGGGCTAGCGGGGAGCAACGAGCAGTTCTTC few TRBJ2-1 TRBD2 TRBV15
CAGGAGNTYEQYF TGTGCCGGTGGGGCGGGGAATACCTACGAGCAGTACTTC few TRBJ2-7 NA TRBV7-9
CASSEVLTGGLETQYF TGTGCCAGCAGTGAAGTCTTGACAGGGGGATTGGAGACCCAGTACTTC few TRBJ2-5 TRBD1 TRBV6-1
CASSPGQILAKNIQYF TGTGCCAGCAGCCCGGGACAGATCCTAGCCAAAAACATTCAGTACTTC few TRBJ2-4 TRBD1 TRBV5-4
CASSLGPMSSYEQYF TGTGCCAGCAGTTTAGGGCCCATGAGCTCCTACGAGCAGTACTTC few TRBJ2-7 NA TRBV28
CASSFSPDRVVSPLHF TGTGCCAGCAGCTTTTCCCCGGACAGGGTGGTTTCACCCCTCCACTTT NA TRBJ1-6 TRBD1 TRBV7-8
CASSIPPGRSSYNEQFF TGTGCCAGTAGTATCCCCCCGGGGAGGAGCTCCTACAATGAGCAGTTCTTC few TRBJ2-1 NA TRBV19
CAWSVKGNEKLFF TGTGCCTGGAGTGTAAAGGGGAATGAAAAACTGTTTTTT NA TRBJ1-4 NA TRBV30
CASTLSGYSYNEQFF TGTGCCAGCACCCTTAGCGGGTACTCCTACAATGAGCAGTTCTTC few TRBJ2-1 TRBD2 TRBV27
CAWSPRVFSYNEQFF TGTGCCTGGAGTCCCCGGGTGTTCTCCTACAATGAGCAGTTCTTC few TRBJ2-1 NA TRBV30
CASSKSGTSYEQYF TGTGCCAGCAGCAAAAGCGGGACCTCCTACGAGCAGTACTTC few TRBJ2-7 TRBD2 TRBV28
CASSQTSLETQYF TGTGCCAGCAGTCAGACTAGCCTGGAGACCCAGTACTTC NA TRBJ2-5 TRBD2 TRBV6-5
CASSDAAAGGNTIYF TGTGCCAGTAGCGACGCGGCCGCCGGGGGAAACACCATATATTTT few TRBJ1-3 NA TRBV19
CAWTDRSHNSPLHF TGTGCCTGGACCGACAGGAGTCATAATTCACCCCTCCACTTT NA TRBJ1-6 NA TRBV30
CASSLLSVGSQTTDTQYF TGTGCCAGCAGTTTATTATCGGTGGGCAGCCAGACCACAGATACGCAGTATTTT NA TRBJ2-3 NA TRBV28
CASSVDSGDYYNEQFF TGTGCCAGCAGCGTAGATTCAGGGGACTACTACAATGAGCAGTTCTTC NA TRBJ2-1 NA TRBV9
CASSMGVGPEAFF TGTGCCAGCTCAATGGGCGTCGGTCCTGAAGCTTTCTTT NA TRBJ1-1 NA TRBV18
CAWSVSTGNTEAFF TGTGCCTGGAGTGTTAGCACGGGGAACACTGAAGCTTTCTTT NA TRBJ1-1 NA TRBV30
CASRRMGRSNEKLFF TGTGCCAGCAGGAGAATGGGGAGGTCTAATGAAAAACTGTTTTTT few TRBJ1-4 NA TRBV27
CASSQARDRGRTEAFF TGTGCCAGCAGCCAGGCCCGGGACAGGGGGCGGACTGAAGCTTTCTTT few TRBJ1-1 TRBD1 TRBV14
CASRAYEATYEQYF TGTGCCAGCAGGGCTTATGAGGCTACCTACGAGCAGTACTTC NA TRBJ2-7 NA TRBV5-6
CATSSRLAGGADTQYF TGTGCCACCAGCTCCCGACTAGCGGGAGGGGCAGATACGCAGTATTTT few TRBJ2-3 TRBD2 TRBV15
CAWSTGSYEKLFF TGTGCCTGGTCGACAGGAAGTTACGAAAAACTGTTTTTT few TRBJ1-4 NA TRBV30
CASSLGQGAYNEQFF TGCGCCAGCAGCCTAGGACAGGGGGCCTACAATGAGCAGTTCTTC NA TRBJ2-1 TRBD1 TRBV5-1
CSVRDRDSYEQYF TGCAGCGTTAGGGACAGGGATTCCTACGAGCAGTACTTC few TRBJ2-7 TRBD1 TRBV29-1
CASSMSGQGAYGYTF TGTGCCAGCAGCATGTCGGGACAGGGAGCCTATGGCTACACCTTC many TRBJ1-2 TRBD1 TRBV7-9
CASSFHGGRIYNEQFF TGTGCCAGCAGCTTCCATGGCGGGAGGATCTACAATGAGCAGTTCTTC NA TRBJ2-1 TRBD2 TRBV7-2
CASSLAPTGGARTEAFF TGTGCCAGCAGCTTAGCGCCGACAGGGGGCGCGAGGACTGAAGCTTTCTTT NA TRBJ1-1 TRBD1 TRBV7-2
CASSLGALPYEQYF TGTGCCAGCAGTTTGGGGGCGCTGCCCTACGAGCAGTACTTC NA TRBJ2-7 NA TRBV28
CAWSHEGVSYGYTF TGTGCCTGGAGCCATGAAGGGGTGAGCTATGGCTACACCTTC NA TRBJ1-2 NA TRBV30
CASSQGFRGSLNEQYF TGTGCCAGCAGCCAAGGTTTCCGCGGGAGTCTCAACGAGCAGTACTTC NA TRBJ2-7 TRBD2 TRBV4-2
CAWQRERGYTF TGTGCCTGGCAAAGGGAGCGGGGCTACACCTTC NA TRBJ1-2 NA TRBV30
CASSSTGEQYF TGTGCCAGCAGTTCCACGGGCGAGCAGTACTTC few TRBJ2-7 NA TRBV28
CASSLRWTERPQEQYF TGTGCCAGCTCCCTGAGATGGACAGAACGGCCTCAAGAGCAGTACTTC NA TRBJ2-7 NA TRBV18
CAISAGTPGHTDTQYF TGTGCCATCAGCGCCGGGACACCGGGGCACACAGATACGCAGTATTTT NA TRBJ2-3 NA TRBV10-3
CASSERTDYTEAFF TGTGCCAGCAGCGAAAGGACAGATTACACTGAAGCTTTCTTT few TRBJ1-1 NA TRBV9
CAWSVFSYQPQHF TGTGCCTGGAGTGTCTTTTCGTATCAGCCCCAGCATTTT NA TRBJ1-5 NA TRBV30
CAWSGRGGDEQYF TGTGCCTGGAGCGGGAGAGGTGGCGACGAGCAGTACTTC few TRBJ2-7 NA TRBV30
CASSSPRVGQGRDGYTF TGTGCCAGCAGCTCCCCGAGGGTTGGACAGGGTCGGGATGGCTACACCTTC few TRBJ1-2 TRBD1 TRBV7-2
CASIEQGIGELFF TGTGCCAGTATTGAACAGGGTATCGGGGAGCTGTTTTTT few TRBJ2-2 NA TRBV19